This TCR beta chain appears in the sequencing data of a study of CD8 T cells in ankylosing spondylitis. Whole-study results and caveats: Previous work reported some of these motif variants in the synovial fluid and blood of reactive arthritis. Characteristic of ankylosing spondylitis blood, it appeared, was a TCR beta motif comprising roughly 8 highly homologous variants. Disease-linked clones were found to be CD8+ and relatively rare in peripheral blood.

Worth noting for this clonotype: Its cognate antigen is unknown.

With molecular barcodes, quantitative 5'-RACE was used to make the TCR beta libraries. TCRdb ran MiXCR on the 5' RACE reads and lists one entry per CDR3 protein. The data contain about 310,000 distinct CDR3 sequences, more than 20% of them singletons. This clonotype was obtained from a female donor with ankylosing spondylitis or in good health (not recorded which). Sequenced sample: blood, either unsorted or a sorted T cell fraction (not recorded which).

The CDR3 coding sequence is TGCGCCAGCTCCTCTGGACAGGGGCAAAATGAGCAGTTCTTC. Translating it yields CASSSGQGQNEQFF. V is TRBV4-3 and J is TRBJ2-1; 9 bases match TRBD1. Germline lookup yields CDR1 LGHNA and CDR2 YSLEER. This CDR3 spans 14 amino acids. Trimming took 8 bases from V and 7 from J; bases not matched to a gene: 9.